The next 21 T cell receptor beta chains were all read from a single sample in a study of blood T cell repertoires in COVID-19 (dated by TCRdb to about 2020). Library prep was done by the immunoSEQ multiplex PCR assay. TCRdb's version of the immuneACCESS table is confined to in-frame rearrangements and falls short of the full clone set. An unresolved V gene accounts for under half of the shortfall where checked; the remainder is of unknown origin. This sample has about 130,000 clones in its table, and approximately 81% of those were observed once. Roughly 5.5% of the sample comes from the top ten. The sequenced material came from peripheral blood. The receptor source for this set is a man aged 55-75 years with acute or convalescent COVID-19.

The rearrangement links TRBV6-1 to TRBJ1-5; the D gene is possibly TRBD1 (6 bases). The germline V and J ends were trimmed by 3 bases and 2 bases, with 11 bases remaining between them. The V gene's germline CDR1 is MNHNS and CDR2 SASEGT. The CDR3 is made up of 15 amino acids. CDR3 sequence (DNA): TGTGCCAGCAGTGACAGGGGTAGGGGCAATCAGCCCCAGCATTTT. It translates to CASSDRGRGNQPQHF.

The chain is built from TRBV7-9 and TRBJ1-1; D unclear. V shed 1 base and J shed 3 bases, with 12 bases lying between them. There are 15 residues in the CDR3. The germline V gene has CDR1 SEHNR and CDR2 FQNEAQ (reference sequence). DNA for the CDR3: TGTGCCAGCAGCTTAGGGTTCGGGTTGGACACTGAAGCTTTCTTT. Translation: CASSLGFGLDTEAFF.

The chain employs TRBV7-9 and TRBJ1-2, with D unclear. Looked up from germline, CDR1 is SEHNR and CDR2 is FQNEAQ (reference sequence). V lost 2 bases to trimming and J lost 3 bases, with 7 bases between them. The CDR3 extends over 13 amino acids. The CDR3 nucleotides are TGTGCCAGCAGCTTATCCGGGGACTATGGCTACACCTTC. Amino acids: CASSLSGDYGYTF.

This chain uses TRBV7-8 with TRBJ2-3; possibly TRBD1 for D (6 bases). CDR1 SGHVS and CDR2 FQNEAQ come from the germline V gene. V lost 3 bases, J lost 1 base, and 11 bases lay in between. The length of the CDR3 is 15 residues. For the CDR3, the DNA is TGTGCCAGCAGCTTTGTGGGGGCCCGCACAGATACGCAGTATTTT. Amino acid sequence: CASSFVGARTDTQYF.

The chain is built from TRBV2 and TRBJ1-5; perhaps TRBD1 as D (5 bases). CDR3 length: 13 residues. Between the trimmed V and J ends, which lost 6 bases and 5 bases, there was a span of 11 bases. CDR1 and CDR2 (germline): SNHLY, FYNNEI. The CDR3 protein is CASRWGPHQPQHF. CDR3 DNA: TGTGCCAGCAGGTGGGGCCCACATCAGCCCCAGCATTTT.

This clone has just a few counts. V and J are TRBV5-1 and TRBJ1-4; D is uncertain. Trimming cost V 0 bases and J 8 bases, with 11 bases left between them. This CDR3 spans 14 amino acids. Germline lookup yields CDR1 SGHRS and CDR2 YFSETQ. CDR3 sequence: CASSLDYAAEKLFF. The CDR3 bases are TGCGCCAGCAGCTTGGACTACGCGGCCGAAAAACTGTTTTTT.

V is TRBV2 and J is TRBJ1-5; D is uncertain. Trimming cost V 6 bases and J 0 bases, with 9 bases left between them. The CDR3 runs 14 residues. CDR1 and CDR2 (germline): SNHLY, FYNNEI. The CDR3 reads CASRAKHSNQPQHF. The CDR3 DNA follows: TGTGCCAGCAGGGCCAAACATAGCAATCAGCCCCAGCATTTT.

This chain uses TRBV7-8 with TRBJ2-1, with 9 bases identical to TRBD2. This CDR3 has 15 amino acids. Germline CDR1 and CDR2: SGHVS and FQNEAQ. Trimming removed 0 bases from V and 8 bases from J; junction bases left unmatched: 5. CDR3 in amino acids: CASSLASGRGDEQFF. The CDR3 bases are TGTGCCAGCAGCTTAGCTAGCGGGAGAGGGGATGAGCAGTTCTTC.

The chain carries TRBV15 and TRBJ1-2; TRBD1 matches at 7 bases. CDR3 length: 14 amino acids. CDR1 LNHNV and CDR2 YYDKDF come from the germline V gene (reference sequence). J was trimmed by 4 bases and V by 6 bases; bases with no gene match: 8. The CDR3 region has the DNA TGTGCCACCAGTCCCGGGACAGAGATCTATGGCTACACCTTC. Protein product: CATSPGTEIYGYTF.

The CDR3 protein is CASTGPGRGTYGYTF. The CDR3 DNA is TGTGCCAGCACCGGACCGGGCAGGGGAACCTATGGCTACACCTTC. The V call is TRBV2, the J call TRBJ1-2; maybe TRBD1 (6 bases). The ends were cut back, 7 bases at V and 4 bases at J, with 19 bases in the middle. CDR1 and CDR2 from the germline V gene are SNHLY and FYNNEI. The CDR3 totals 15 residues.

This clone was picked up a small number of times. In nucleotides, the CDR3 is TGTGCCAGTAGGTTGAGAGAAAATAATTCACCCCTCCACTTT. This encodes CASRLRENNSPLHF. The J gene is TRBJ1-6, the V gene TRBV19; D gene ambiguous. V gave up 6 bases and J gave up 5 bases, with 11 bases separating them. The germline V gene encodes CDR1 LNHDA and CDR2 SQIVND (reference sequence). The CDR3 has 14 residues.

The chain uses TRBV5-1 and TRBJ2-1, with TRBD2 identical over 9 bases. The V and J ends lost 6 bases and 4 bases, in that order; junction bases with no gene match: 8. The V gene's germline CDR1 is SGHRS and CDR2 YFSETQ. The CDR3 totals 15 residues. For the CDR3, the DNA is TGCGCCAGCAACCCGGTGGCGGGAGGGTACAATGAGCAGTTCTTC. Translated: CASNPVAGGYNEQFF.

V usage is TRBV6-5 and J usage is TRBJ2-4; the match to TRBD1 covers 7 bases. The trim removed 8 bases at V and 6 bases at J, leaving 13 bases unmatched. Germline assignment: CDR1 MNHEY and CDR2 SVGAGI. This CDR3 contains 15 residues. CDR3 coding DNA: TGTGCCAGCGGTCACGACAGGGAAGTTGGAAACATTCAGTACTTC. Translated: CASGHDREVGNIQYF.

This chain links TRBV5-6 with TRBJ1-2; D gene ambiguous. The CDR3 length is 14 residues. The V gene's germline CDR1 is SGHDT and CDR2 YYEEEE. Trimming removed 0 bases at V and 8 bases at J, with 14 bases between. The CDR3 region has the DNA TGTGCCAGCAGCTTGGGATCGGGTGCGGGCGGCTACACCTTC. Encoded protein: CASSLGSGAGGYTF.

The V call is TRBV5-1, the J call TRBJ1-2; D perhaps matches TRBD1 (6 bases). Trimming removed 2 bases from V and 6 bases from J, with 14 bases in between. CDR3 length equals 14 residues. CDR1 and CDR2 (germline): SGHRS, YFSETQ. In DNA, the CDR3 is TGCGCCAGCAGCTTTACGCGACAGGCGGATGGCTACACCTTC. Its translation: CASSFTRQADGYTF.

The V call is TRBV7-9, the J call TRBJ1-2, with D uncertain. Germline CDR1 is SEHNR and CDR2 is FQNEAQ (reference sequence). The V and J ends lost 3 bases and 3 bases respectively, with 8 bases between them. The CDR3 is made up of 13 amino acids. CDR3 sequence reads: CASSFGQYYGYTF. The CDR3 DNA reads TGTGCCAGCAGCTTTGGGCAGTACTATGGCTACACCTTC.

V is TRBV18 and J is TRBJ2-7; 8 bases are shared with TRBD2. The CDR3 runs 16 residues. The V gene's germline CDR1 is KGHSH and CDR2 LQKENI. The J segment lost 0 bases and the V segment lost 1 base, leaving 5 bases of the junction unmatched. CDR3 protein: CASSPLPSGSSYEQYF. The CDR3 DNA follows: TGTGCCAGCTCACCACTCCCCAGCGGGAGCTCCTACGAGCAGTACTTC.

The chain links TRBV10-1 to TRBJ2-3; D is undetermined. Trimming took 0 bases from V and 4 from J, leaving 8 bases between them. The CDR3 extends over 14 amino acids. Germline V gene data show CDR1 as WNHNN and CDR2 as SYGVQD (reference sequence). The CDR3 spells CASSESTAADTQYF. The CDR3 nucleotides are TGCGCCAGCAGTGAGTCGACTGCCGCAGATACGCAGTATTTT.

The gene calls are TRBV9 and TRBJ2-3; perhaps TRBD1 as D (6 bases). CDR1 and CDR2 (germline): SGDLS, YYNGEE. The CDR3 spans 15 residues. V dropped 4 bases and J dropped 1 base, with 13 bases sitting between them. This chain's CDR3 is CASSSLEGGTDTQYF. The CDR3 nucleotides read TGTGCCAGCAGCTCACTAGAGGGGGGCACAGATACGCAGTATTTT.

This rearrangement joins TRBV9 to TRBJ2-7, with 7 bases aligning to TRBD2. The junction had 4 bases not matched to a gene; V was cut back by 0 bases and J by 4 bases. The length of the CDR3 is 14 residues. From germline, CDR1 is SGDLS and CDR2 YYNGEE. The CDR3 DNA sequence: TGTGCCAGCAGCGTAGTAGGGGAGGGGTACGAGCAGTACTTC. Residues: CASSVVGEGYEQYF.

This clone was recorded a few times. The J gene is TRBJ2-2, the V gene TRBV14; 9 nucleotides line up with TRBD1. V lost 0 bases, J lost 5 bases, and 7 bases stayed unmatched. Germline values: CDR1 SGHDN, CDR2 FVKESK. CDR3 length: 17 residues. The CDR3 loop reads CASSQDARDRVTGELFF. In DNA, the CDR3 is TGTGCCAGCAGCCAAGATGCCCGGGACAGGGTGACCGGGGAGCTGTTTTTT.